What follows are 26 T cell receptor beta chains derived from one specimen sequenced in a study of shared clonotypes between healthy human individuals. This table comes from immunoSEQ multiplex PCR, and its TCRdb copy is limited to in-frame clones, with some not included. The sample consists of roughly 2 million clones, approximately 94% of them appearing once. Naive CD8 cells lacked CD45RO, underwent positive selection for CCR7 and left out terminally differentiated effector memory CD45RA+ cells. Specimen: naive CD8+ T cells sorted from blood. These receptors all come from a man younger than 35 in good health.

The chain carries TRBV30 and TRBJ1-2, with unresolved D. The germline V gene has CDR1 GTSNPN and CDR2 SVGIG (reference sequence). The CDR3 loop spans 12 amino acids. Trimming removed 1 base at V and 8 bases at J, with 11 bases between. The CDR3 DNA reads as TGTGCCTGGAGTGATTTTCCGGGAGGCTACACCTTC. Translating gives CAWSDFPGGYTF.

The chain is built from TRBV4-1 and TRBJ2-1; possible D gene TRBD1, 5 bases. The CDR3 sequence is 14 residues long. CDR1 and CDR2 from the germline V gene are MGHRA and YSYEKL. V lost 0 bases and J lost 8, with 11 bases in between. DNA for the CDR3: TGCGCCAGCAGCCAAGAGGCCCAGGGTTATGAGCAGTTCTTC. Translated, it gives CASSQEAQGYEQFF.

V gene TRBV4-3 combines with J gene TRBJ2-7; D is unresolved. The CDR3 is 14 residues long. Trimming removed 0 bases from V and 2 bases from J, with 8 bases in between. Germline V gives CDR1 LGHNA, CDR2 YSLEER. The CDR3, as DNA: TGCGCCAGCAGCCAAGACCGAAACACCTACGAGCAGTACTTC. This gives the protein CASSQDRNTYEQYF.

This chain links TRBV5-1 with TRBJ2-7, with D unresolved. The germline V and J ends were trimmed by 4 bases and 2 bases, with 13 bases remaining between them. Germline CDR1 reads SGHRS; CDR2 reads YFSETQ. This CDR3 comprises 14 residues. The CDR3 region is CASSLADLPYEQYF. Written as DNA, the CDR3 is TGCGCCAGCAGCCTCGCGGACCTGCCCTACGAGCAGTACTTC.

This clone was counted a single time. The chain carries TRBV11-2 and TRBJ1-3; D call uncertain. Looked up from germline, CDR1 is SGHAT and CDR2 is FQNNGV. CDR3 length: 15 residues. Trimming took 1 base from V and 0 from J, leaving 7 bases between them. The CDR3 nucleotides read TGTGCCAGCAGCTTAGTTGTCAGCTCTGGAAACACCATATATTTT. Its translation is CASSLVVSSGNTIYF. The full variable domain, with the rest looked up from reference TRBV11-2 and TRBJ1-3, is EAGVAQSPRYKIIEKRQSVAFWCNPISGHATLYWYQQILGQGPKLLIQFQNNGVVDDSQLPKDRFSAERLKGVDSTLKIQPAKLEDSAVYLCASSLVVSSGNTIYFGEGSWLTVV.

The CDR3 loop is CASALAGGRNEQFF. In DNA, the CDR3 is TGTGCCAGCGCCCTAGCGGGGGGGCGGAATGAGCAGTTCTTC. This sequence joins TRBV6-5 and TRBJ2-1; 12 bases fit TRBD2. The germline gives CDR1 MNHEY, CDR2 SVGAGI. The CDR3 totals 14 residues. The ends lost 8 bases at V and 7 bases at J; junction bases unmatched: 6.

The chain couples TRBV6-5 to TRBJ1-5; D remains unclear. V lost 5 bases and J 7 bases, leaving 15 bases between the germline ends. Germline V lookup: CDR1 MNHEY, CDR2 SVGAGI. The CDR3 covers 14 residues. CDR3 residues: CASSAAWGRQPQHF. The CDR3 DNA follows: TGTGCCAGCAGTGCAGCCTGGGGAAGGCAGCCCCAGCATTTT.

V gene TRBV30 combines with J gene TRBJ2-3; no clear D gene. V was pared by 3 bases and J by 0 bases, with 10 bases between. The germline V gene encodes CDR1 GTSNPN and CDR2 SVGIG (reference sequence). This CDR3 has 14 amino acids. The CDR3 bases are TGTGCCTGGAGAGGCGACTGGAGCACAGATACGCAGTATTTT. Its protein product is CAWRGDWSTDTQYF.

The gene calls are TRBV2 and TRBJ2-7; 7 bases line up with TRBD1. This CDR3 comprises 16 residues. The germline gives CDR1 SNHLY, CDR2 FYNNEI. With 3 bases clipped from V and 0 bases from J, the junction kept 8 bases outside the gene matches. CDR3 in DNA: TGTGCCAGCAGTGATAGGGGACAGCGAAGCTCCTACGAGCAGTACTTC. Its protein is CASSDRGQRSSYEQYF.

This sequence joins TRBV30 and TRBJ1-6; the D is unclear. Between the trimmed V and J ends, which lost 4 bases and 9 bases, there was a span of 16 bases. CDR3 length equals 14 residues. Germline values: CDR1 GTSNPN, CDR2 SVGIG (reference sequence). The CDR3 nucleotides read TGTGCCTGGACGGTCGACTTGGGCAGTTCACCCCTCCACTTT. Protein product: CAWTVDLGSSPLHF.

The V call is TRBV27, the J call TRBJ2-7, with 7 bases that match TRBD2. CDR1 and CDR2 (germline): MNHEY, SMNVEV (reference sequence). This CDR3 has 15 amino acids. V was pared by 4 bases and J by 6 bases, with 12 bases of the junction left unmatched. The CDR3 DNA reads as TGTGCCAGCAGTTCTCATTTGGAGGGAGGGAGCGAGCAGTACTTC. Protein: CASSSHLEGGSEQYF.

This sequence joins TRBV29-1 and TRBJ2-5; the D is unclear. Germline CDR1 SQVTM, CDR2 ANQGSEA. This CDR3 contains 15 residues. V lost 1 base to trimming and J lost 5 bases, with 17 bases between them. The CDR3 is CSVEGATKASETQYF. The CDR3 nucleotides read TGCAGCGTTGAAGGTGCGACAAAGGCTTCGGAGACCCAGTACTTC.

V is TRBV6-6 and J is TRBJ1-1; D call uncertain. Looked up from germline, CDR1 is MNHNY and CDR2 is SVGAGI (reference sequence). The CDR3 covers 12 residues. Trimming removed 6 bases from V and 5 bases from J, with 10 bases in between. DNA for the CDR3: TGTGCCAGCAGAAGCAGGTGGACTGAAGCTTTCTTT. Its translation: CASRSRWTEAFF.

This clone is a singleton in its sample. The chain combines TRBV29-1 with TRBJ2-7; 9 bases line up with TRBD1. This CDR3 spans 13 amino acids. The V gene's germline CDR1 is SQVTM and CDR2 ANQGSEA. V lost 7 bases, J lost 5 bases, and 9 bases stayed unmatched. CDR3 nucleotide sequence: TGCAGCGGTACCGGGACAGGGACCAACGAGCAGTACTTC. This codes for CSGTGTGTNEQYF.

This chain links TRBV5-1 with TRBJ2-1; D unclear. The germline V and J ends were trimmed by 0 bases and 8 bases, with 9 bases remaining between them. Germline V CDR1 and CDR2: SGHRS, YFSETQ. The CDR3 spans 13 residues. The CDR3: CASSLGLGYEQFF. The CDR3 nucleotides are TGCGCCAGCAGCTTGGGCCTCGGCTATGAGCAGTTCTTC. Based on the CDR3 plus reference TRBV5-1 and TRBJ2-1, the full variable domain is KAGVTQTPRYLIKTRGQQVTLSCSPISGHRSVSWYQQTPGQGLQFLFEYFSETQRNKGNFPGRFSGRQFSNSRSEMNVSTLELGDSALYLCASSLGLGYEQFFGPGTRLTVL.

The rearrangement uses TRBV13 and TRBJ2-7; no clear D gene. CDR1 PRHDT and CDR2 FYEKMQ come from the germline V gene (reference sequence). V was trimmed by 5 bases and J by 2 bases, leaving 13 bases between them. The CDR3 is 14 residues long. The CDR3 sequence: CASSIRIVPYEQYF. In DNA form, the CDR3 reads TGTGCCAGCAGCATCAGAATCGTACCCTACGAGCAGTACTTC. Full variable domain (outside the CDR3, taken from reference TRBV13 and TRBJ2-7): AAGVIQSPRHLIKEKRETATLKCYPIPRHDTVYWYQQGPGQDPQFLISFYEKMQSDKGSIPDRFSAQQFSDYHSELNMSSLELGDSALYFCASSIRIVPYEQYFGPGTRLTVT.

In this sample, this clone turned up once. V usage is TRBV13 and J usage is TRBJ2-3; D is possibly TRBD2 (7 bases). Between the trimmed V and J ends, which lost 0 bases and 1 base, there was a span of 11 bases. Germline-derived CDR1 and CDR2 are PRHDT and FYEKMQ (reference sequence). This CDR3 region has 16 residues. Here the CDR3 reads CASSLGRGAGTDTQYF. CDR3 DNA sequence: TGTGCCAGCAGCTTAGGCCGGGGGGCTGGCACAGATACGCAGTATTTT.

V usage is TRBV5-6 and J usage is TRBJ2-3; D not resolved. V dropped 4 bases and J dropped 0 bases, with 9 bases sitting between them. The CDR3 sequence is 14 residues long. In germline, CDR1 is SGHDT, CDR2 YYEEEE. The CDR3 spells CASSLRWSTDTQYF. The CDR3 coding sequence is TGTGCCAGCAGCCTGCGGTGGAGCACAGATACGCAGTATTTT.

The V gene is TRBV6-5, the J gene TRBJ2-7; TRBD1 matches 12 bases. With V trimmed by 2 bases and J by 4 bases, 3 bases remained unmatched. CDR1 is MNHEY, CDR2 SVGAGI, per germline. The CDR3 has 15 amino acids. The chain's CDR3 is CASSYGTGGEYEQYF. CDR3 in DNA: TGTGCCAGCAGTTACGGGACAGGGGGCGAATACGAGCAGTACTTC.

This clone was recorded once. The CDR3 spells CASSTSLRGRSYNEQFF. In DNA form, the CDR3 reads TGTGCCAGCAGCACCTCCTTACGGGGGAGGTCTTACAATGAGCAGTTCTTC. The gene calls are TRBV7-2 and TRBJ2-1; perhaps TRBD2 as D (6 bases). The germline V gene has CDR1 SGHTA and CDR2 FQGNSA. Trimming left V 5 bases short and J 4 bases short, with 21 bases between. The CDR3 runs 17 residues.

The rearrangement joins TRBV13 to TRBJ2-1; 7 bases map to TRBD1. CDR3 length: 16 residues. Trimming removed 0 bases from V and 7 bases from J; junction bases left unmatched: 9. CDR1 is PRHDT, CDR2 FYEKMQ, per germline (reference sequence). CDR3: CASSLGPYPRGNEQFF. The CDR3 DNA is TGTGCCAGCAGCTTAGGCCCCTACCCCAGGGGGAATGAGCAGTTCTTC.

The chain recombines TRBV4-2 with TRBJ2-2; D call uncertain. CDR3 length equals 16 residues. Germline assignment: CDR1 LGHNA and CDR2 YNFKEQ. Trimming removed 1 base from V and 4 bases from J, with 13 bases in between. CDR3 nucleotides: TGTGCCAGCAGCCAAGGGGTAGGGATGGGCACCGGGGAGCTGTTTTTT. It is translated as CASSQGVGMGTGELFF.

With respect to this clone: Different DNA sequences within this sample yield the same CDR3. The V and J genes are TRBV7-9 and TRBJ2-7; D tentatively fits TRBD1 or TRBD2 (5 bases each). The CDR3 has 13 residues. Germline V gene sequence: CDR1 SEHNR, CDR2 FQNEAQ (reference sequence). Trimming shortened V by 1 base and J by 4 bases, and 8 bases separated the two germline ends. CDR3 bases: TGTGCCAGCAGCTTAGATGGGGGATACGAGCAGTACTTC. Translated: CASSLDGGYEQYF.

This sequence joins TRBV15 and TRBJ2-7, with 10 bases aligning to TRBD2. CDR3 length equals 14 residues. Germline CDR1 and CDR2: LNHNV and YYDKDF (reference sequence). The junction had 2 bases not matched to a gene; V was cut back by 1 base and J by 5 bases. This CDR3 is CATSRVAGGDEQYF. As DNA, the CDR3 is TGTGCCACCAGCAGAGTAGCGGGAGGCGACGAGCAGTACTTC.

This clone was seen a single time. J is TRBJ2-7 and V is TRBV10-1, with D uncertain. Deletions cut 3 bases from V and 0 bases from J, with 9 bases between. CDR1 is WNHNN, CDR2 SYGVQD, per germline (reference sequence). The CDR3 length is 14 residues. The CDR3 loop reads CASSDHSASYEQYF. Written as DNA, the CDR3 is TGCGCCAGCAGTGATCACAGTGCCTCCTACGAGCAGTACTTC.

This chain links TRBV5-5 with TRBJ1-6, with D unresolved. Trimming removed 0 bases from V and 0 bases from J, with 7 bases in between. This CDR3 has 16 amino acids. CDR1 and CDR2 from the germline V gene are SGHKS and YYEKEE (reference sequence). The CDR3 sequence is CASSLGENSYNSPLHF. CDR3 nucleotide sequence: TGTGCCAGCAGCTTGGGAGAGAACTCCTATAATTCACCCCTCCACTTT.